This TCR beta chain was retrieved from a study of regulatory T cells in long-lasting Graves disease. Study observations and caveats: TRBV28, TRBJ1-2 and TRBJ2-5 emerged as the favored segments in persistent disease. Lower TCR diversity was seen in persistent Graves' patients than in newly diagnosed ones.

Of note for this clonotype: What it binds is unknown.

Libraries of TCR beta came from iRepertoire HTBI primers plus Arm-PCR of CDR3 regions. TCRdb reprocessed the multiplex PCR reads via MiXCR and lists one record per CDR3 protein. This sample has some 370,000 distinct CDR3 sequences, with approximately 12% found just once. The ends were cut back, 8 bases at V and 1 base at J, with 14 bases in the middle. CDR1 and CDR2 (germline): MGHDK, SYGVNS. This CDR3 is built from 15 residues. Described time point: newly diagnosed GD, antithyroid drugs for less than 3 months. Preparation of the TCR library used RNA extracted from PBMCs. This sample was also put to use in a study of T cells in Graves' hyperthyroidism and ophthalmopathy.

The sequences come from peripheral blood mononuclear cells (PBMCs), collected at new diagnosis, from a patient treated with antithyroid drugs. J is TRBJ2-2 and V is TRBV25-1; D could derive from TRBD1 or TRBD2 (5 bases each). This clonotype was obtained from a woman in her late teens or twenties with Graves disease. The DNA of the CDR3 is TGTGCCAGCCCGCGCGGGCAGGGGAACACCGGGGAGCTGTTTTTT. Its protein product is CASPRGQGNTGELFF.